This T cell receptor beta chain came from a study of CD8+ T cells in alopecia areata. This clone was seen just once. Extraction and reverse transcription of RNA yielded cDNA as the sequencing template. The assay was immunoSEQ multiplex PCR, and TCRdb's table has in-frame clones only and misses some. The sample contains 100,000 to 120,000 clones, 55% to 70% of which appear only once. The CDR3 contains 16 residues. In germline, CDR1 is SGHTA, CDR2 FQGNSA. V lost 2 bases and J lost 4, with 15 bases in between. This chain connects TRBV7-2 to TRBJ2-4, with D perhaps assigned TRBD1 or TRBD2 (5 bases each). The sequence was collected from a human donor with alopecia areata. Sequencing was performed on NKG2D-low CD8+ T cells sorted from blood. DNA of the CDR3: TGTGCCAGCAGCTTACGTCCCGGGACGGAAAAAAACATTCAGTACTTC. It is translated as CASSLRPGTEKNIQYF.